The following is a TCR beta chain sequence with its context. This sample was included in a study of cytomegalovirus exposure and HLA in healthy donors. The CDR3 loop spans 13 amino acids. Germline CDR1 SGDLS, CDR2 YYNGEE. Trimming shortened V by 3 bases and J by 9 bases, and 13 bases separated the two germline ends. The study ran its PCR with 60 Vbeta and 13 Jbeta primers. The data were produced by immunoSEQ multiplex PCR, yet TCRdb's version contains in-frame clones alone and is incomplete. Of 110,000 or so clones in the sample, over 8.5% were seen once. This clonotype originated in a woman aged 35 to 49 in good health and CMV-seropositive. V usage is TRBV9 and J usage is TRBJ2-1; a weak D match, TRBD1 (6 bases). The material sequenced was PBMCs. The CDR3 DNA reads as TGTGCCAGCAGCGCTCAACCCAGGGGTGAGCAGTTCTTC. Translation gives CASSAQPRGEQFF.